This T cell receptor (beta chain) stems from a study of blood T cell repertoires in COVID-19. CDR1 and CDR2 from the germline V gene are SGHDT and YYEEEE. V lost 0 bases and J lost 0, with 9 bases in between. The CDR3 runs 16 residues. Clones were sequenced by immunoSEQ multiplex PCR, and TCRdb holds only the in-frame ones, with some missing. Of 350,000 to 400,000 clones listed, around 90% are singletons. The source material was peripheral blood. This chain uses TRBV5-6 with TRBJ1-4; TRBD1 is a possible D gene (6 bases). This receptor was obtained from a man between 18 and 29 years old with active or convalescent COVID-19. The CDR3 DNA follows: TGTGCCAGCAGCTTGGACAGGGCAGCAACTAATGAAAAACTGTTTTTT. Translated: CASSLDRAATNEKLFF.